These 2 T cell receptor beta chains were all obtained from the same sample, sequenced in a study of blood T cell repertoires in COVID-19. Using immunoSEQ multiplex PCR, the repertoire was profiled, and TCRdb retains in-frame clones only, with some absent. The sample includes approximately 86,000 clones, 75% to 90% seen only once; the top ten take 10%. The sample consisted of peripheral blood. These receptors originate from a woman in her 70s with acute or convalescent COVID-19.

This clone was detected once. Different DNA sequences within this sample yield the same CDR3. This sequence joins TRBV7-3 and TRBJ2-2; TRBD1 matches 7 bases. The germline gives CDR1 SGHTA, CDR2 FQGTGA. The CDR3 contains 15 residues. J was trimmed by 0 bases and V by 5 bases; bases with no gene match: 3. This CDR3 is CASSRTGANTGELFF. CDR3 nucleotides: TGTGCCAGCAGCCGAACAGGGGCGAACACCGGGGAGCTGTTTTTT.

CDR3 DNA: TGTGCCAGCAGCCAAGATGGGACTAGCGGACACAATGAGCAGTTCTTC. Protein sequence: CASSQDGTSGHNEQFF. The chain combines TRBV4-2 with TRBJ2-1, with TRBD2 matching over 11 bases. The germline gives CDR1 LGHNA, CDR2 YNFKEQ. The CDR3 has 16 amino acids. Losses at the gene ends were 0 bases for V and 5 bases for J; bases not matched to a gene: 3.